These T cell receptor beta chains were read from a single sample in a study of blood T cell repertoires in COVID-19. TCRdb's table, derived via immunoSEQ multiplex PCR, lists solely in-frame clones and lacks some. The sample records 250,000 to 350,000 clones, about 81% being singletons. The sample comprised peripheral blood. These receptors originate from a human donor with COVID-19, enrolled during active disease. The donor label of this sample is uncertain. Both conserved end residues are part of each CDR3. The order of the fields is clone size, V gene, D gene, J gene, CDR3 protein, CDR3 DNA. The D gene is left open where the match is weak. Clone size is shown for a subset of rows, as once, few, many or a class of expanded clone.

NA	TRBV5-1	TRBD1	TRBJ2-1	CASSPDRGLNEQFF	TGCGCCAGCAGCCCGGACAGGGGGCTGAATGAGCAGTTCTTC
NA	TRBV28	NA	TRBJ2-5	CASRSAGETQYF	TGTGCCAGCAGGTCCGCCGGGGAGACCCAGTACTTC
NA	TRBV6-6	NA	TRBJ2-6	CASSYTTGPGANVLTF	TGTGCCAGCAGTTACACTACAGGGCCCGGGGCCAACGTCCTGACTTTC
NA	TRBV5-1	NA	TRBJ2-5	CASSLAKETQYF	TGCGCCAGCAGCTTGGCCAAAGAGACCCAGTACTTC
NA	TRBV7-6	NA	TRBJ2-1	CASSGGSSYNEQFF	TGTGCCAGCAGCGGTGGGAGCTCCTACAATGAGCAGTTCTTC
NA	TRBV28	TRBD1	TRBJ1-1	CASSLALQGVEAFF	TGTGCCAGCAGTTTGGCCTTACAGGGGGTTGAAGCTTTCTTT
NA	TRBV3-1/TRBV3-2	NA	TRBJ1-2	CASSQDIPVYGYTF	TGTGCCAGCAGCCAAGATATTCCGGTCTATGGCTACACCTTC
NA	TRBV6-5	NA	TRBJ1-2	CASSSDPRGYTF	TGTGCCAGCAGTTCCGATCCCAGGGGCTACACCTTC
NA	TRBV4-3	NA	TRBJ1-3	CASSQERGYSGNTIYF	TGCGCCAGCAGCCAAGAGAGGGGGTACTCTGGAAACACCATATATTTT
NA	TRBV6-4	NA	TRBJ2-3	CASRSEHGADTQYF	TGTGCCAGCAGATCGGAACATGGAGCAGATACGCAGTATTTT
NA	TRBV27	TRBD1	TRBJ2-7	CASSTTGIFYEQYF	TGTGCCAGCAGTACGACAGGGATATTCTACGAGCAGTACTTC
NA	TRBV28	TRBD1	TRBJ2-3	CASRTYDRDGADTQYF	TGTGCCAGCAGAACCTACGACAGGGACGGAGCAGATACGCAGTATTTT
NA	TRBV15	NA	TRBJ2-2	CATSSLSGTYTGELFF	TGTGCCACCAGCAGTTTATCCGGGACTTACACCGGGGAGCTGTTTTTT
NA	TRBV7-3	NA	TRBJ2-7	CASSLNSAGRLNEQYF	TGTGCCAGCAGCTTAAATTCCGCCGGGAGACTAAACGAGCAGTACTTC
NA	TRBV7-8	TRBD2	TRBJ2-3	CASSLLAGFPDTQYF	TGTGCCAGCAGCTTGCTAGCGGGCTTTCCAGATACGCAGTATTTT
NA	TRBV7-8	TRBD2	TRBJ2-2	CASSGYMESGAENTGELFF	TGTGCCAGCAGCGGTTATATGGAAAGCGGGGCGGAGAACACCGGGGAGCTGTTTTTT
NA	TRBV7-8	NA	TRBJ2-5	CASSLGTVGETQYF	TGTGCCAGCAGCTTAGGGACAGTCGGCGAGACCCAGTACTTC
NA	TRBV11-2	TRBD1	TRBJ2-1	CASSIGTGGMRQFF	TGTGCCAGCAGCATCGGGACAGGTGGAATGAGGCAGTTCTTC
few	TRBV30	NA	TRBJ1-2	CAWSGPGGPQSYGYTF	TGTGCCTGGAGCGGTCCGGGGGGACCTCAATCCTATGGCTACACCTTC
once	TRBV4-2	TRBD2	TRBJ2-1	CASSPRKAGGPEEEQFF	TGTGCCAGCAGCCCCAGGAAGGCGGGAGGGCCCGAGGAGGAGCAGTTCTTC